This T cell receptor beta chain comes out of a study of CD8 T cells in ankylosing spondylitis. Findings and caveats of the study: Significantly higher representation of disease-linked clones was reported for matched ankylosing spondylitis synovial fluid. Seemingly distinctive of ankylosing spondylitis blood was a TCR beta motif formed by eight highly homologous variants. CD8+ by phenotype, disease-linked clones were relatively rare in peripheral blood. Previously reported in reactive arthritis synovial fluid and blood were some of the motif variants.

CDR1 and CDR2 (germline): SGHAT, FQNNGV. The CDR3 consists of 15 residues. Trimming cost V 1 base and J 1 base, with 7 bases left between them. The authors made TCR beta libraries by quantitative 5'-RACE with molecular barcodes. From the 5' RACE reads, TCRdb called clonotypes with MiXCR, one entry per CDR3 protein. This sample has 400,000 to 450,000 distinct CDR3 sequences; roughly 17% occur once, and the top ten carry over 1%. This clonotype showed up just a few times. The antigen remains unidentified. Sample: blood, either unsorted or a sorted T cell fraction (not recorded which). The chain has TRBV11-2 and TRBJ2-2; D possibly corresponds to TRBD2 (5 bases). This sequence was found in a male donor with ankylosing spondylitis. CDR3 in amino acids: CASSLVLVNTGELFF. CDR3 in DNA: TGTGCCAGCAGCTTAGTACTAGTGAACACCGGGGAGCTGTTTTTT.